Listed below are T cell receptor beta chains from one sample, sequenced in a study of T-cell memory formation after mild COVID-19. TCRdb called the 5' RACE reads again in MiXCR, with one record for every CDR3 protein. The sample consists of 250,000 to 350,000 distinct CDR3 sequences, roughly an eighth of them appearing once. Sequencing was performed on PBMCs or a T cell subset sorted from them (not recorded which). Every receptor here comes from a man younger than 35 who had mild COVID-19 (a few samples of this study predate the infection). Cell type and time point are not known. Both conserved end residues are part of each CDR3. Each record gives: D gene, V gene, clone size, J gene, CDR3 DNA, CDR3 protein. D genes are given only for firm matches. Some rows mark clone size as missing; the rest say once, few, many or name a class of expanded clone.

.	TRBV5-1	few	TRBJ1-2	TGCGCCAGCAGCTCTGGGACATCCAGCTCCTATGGCTACACCTTC	CASSSGTSSSYGYTF
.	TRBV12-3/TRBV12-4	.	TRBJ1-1	TGTGCCAGCCGAAATGGGTACACTGAAGCTTTCTTT	CASRNGYTEAFF
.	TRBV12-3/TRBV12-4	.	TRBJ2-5	TGTGCCAGCAGTTTAAGTTCCAGACAAGAGACCCAGTACTTC	CASSLSSRQETQYF
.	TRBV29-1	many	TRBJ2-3	TGCAGCGTTAACGTGGGGAGCACAGATACGCAGTATTTT	CSVNVGSTDTQYF
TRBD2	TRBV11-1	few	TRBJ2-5	TGTGCCAGCAGCTTGGCGGGGGGGTCGTACCAAGAGACCCAGTACTTC	CASSLAGGSYQETQYF
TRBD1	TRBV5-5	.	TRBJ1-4	TGTGCCAGCAGCCCCTGGACAGGGAGGGATGAAAAACTGTTTTTT	CASSPWTGRDEKLFF
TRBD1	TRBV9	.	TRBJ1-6	TGTGCCAGCAGCAAAACGCCGGGACAGGTCAATTCACCCCTCCACTTT	CASSKTPGQVNSPLHF
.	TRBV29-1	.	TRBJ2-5	TGCAGCCTCCGGGGGCAGGAGAAAGGAGAGACCCAGTACTTC	CSLRGQEKGETQYF
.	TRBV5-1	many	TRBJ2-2	TGCGCCAGCAGCTTGGTGGGGGCGAACACCGGGGAGCTGTTTTTT	CASSLVGANTGELFF
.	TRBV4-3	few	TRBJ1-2	TGCGCCAGCAGCCAAGATCCGGGGCCCGGCTATGGCTACACCTTC	CASSQDPGPGYGYTF
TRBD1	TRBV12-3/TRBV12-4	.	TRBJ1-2	TGTGCCAGCACCGGGGACAGGGGATACGATGGCTACACCTTC	CASTGDRGYDGYTF
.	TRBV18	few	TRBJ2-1	TGTGCCAGCTCAGGGGGGTACAATGAGCAGTTCTTC	CASSGGYNEQFF
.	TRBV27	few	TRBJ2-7	TGTGCCAGCAAGGTCCCCGGCTACGAGCAGTACTTC	CASKVPGYEQYF
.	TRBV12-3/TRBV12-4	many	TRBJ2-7	TGTGCCAGCAGTTTTGACGTCTCCTCCTACGAGCAGTACTTC	CASSFDVSSYEQYF
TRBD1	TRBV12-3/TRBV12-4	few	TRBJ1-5	TGTGCCAGCAGTTTCTCACAGGGGGGACTGGGATTGGCAAATCAGCCCCAGCATTTT	CASSFSQGGLGLANQPQHF
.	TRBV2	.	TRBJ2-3	TGTGCCAGCAGGCTGGTCAGGGGATCCACAGATACGCAGTATTTT	CASRLVRGSTDTQYF
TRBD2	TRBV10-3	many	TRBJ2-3	TGTGCCATCAGTGACGCGGGGGGCCAAGATACGCAGTATTTT	CAISDAGGQDTQYF
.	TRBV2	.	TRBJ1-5	TGTGCCAGCACTAGACAGGTTGGTCAGCCCCAGCATTTT	CASTRQVGQPQHF
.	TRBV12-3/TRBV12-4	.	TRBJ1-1	TGTGCCAGCAGTTTATGGACGGTGTGGACTGAAGCTTTCTTT	CASSLWTVWTEAFF
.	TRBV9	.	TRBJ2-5	TGTGCCAGCAGCGTAGGGTCGGGGGTGGTGGAGACCCAGTACTTC	CASSVGSGVVETQYF
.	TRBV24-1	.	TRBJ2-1	TGTGCCACCAGTGATTGGACCCACAATGAGCAGTTCTTC	CATSDWTHNEQFF
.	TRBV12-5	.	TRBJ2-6	TGTGCTAGTGGTTTTCACCGGCGCTCTGGGGCCAACGTCCTGACTTTC	CASGFHRRSGANVLTF
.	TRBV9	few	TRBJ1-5	TGTGCCAGCAGCGTATCGTCAAGCAGCAATCAGCCCCAGCATTTT	CASSVSSSSNQPQHF
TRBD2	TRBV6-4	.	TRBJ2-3	TGTGCCAGCAGTATGACTAGCGGACCAGATACGCAGTATTTT	CASSMTSGPDTQYF
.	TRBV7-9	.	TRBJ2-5	TGTGCCATCCGGACAGACGGAGAGACCCAGTACTTC	CAIRTDGETQYF
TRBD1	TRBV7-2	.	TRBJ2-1	TGTGCCAGCAGCTTGGACAGGGGGGGGTACAATGAGCAGTTCTTC	CASSLDRGGYNEQFF
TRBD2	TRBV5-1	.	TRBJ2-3	TGCGCCAGCACCGTGACTAGCCACACAGATACGCAGTATTTT	CASTVTSHTDTQYF
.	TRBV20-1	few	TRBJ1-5	TGCATCCCAGTAGGGAGCAATCAGCCCCAGCATTTT	CIPVGSNQPQHF
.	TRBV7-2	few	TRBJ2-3	TGTGCCAGCAGCTTAGGGGGTATAGGGGGGATAGATACGCAGTATTTT	CASSLGGIGGIDTQYF
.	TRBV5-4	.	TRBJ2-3	TGTGCCAGCAGCTTTAAGGCTAGCACAGATACGCAGTATTTT	CASSFKASTDTQYF
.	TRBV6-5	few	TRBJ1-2	TGTGCCAGCAGGGGTCTCGGCTATGGCTACACCTTC	CASRGLGYGYTF
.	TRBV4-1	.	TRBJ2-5	TGCGCCAGCAGCCAAGATCGGCGAGCTGCCAAAGAGACCCAGTACTTC	CASSQDRRAAKETQYF
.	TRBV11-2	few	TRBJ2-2	TGTGCCAGCAGCAACGAAGGGACGGCCTCGAACACCGGGGAGCTGTTTTTT	CASSNEGTASNTGELFF
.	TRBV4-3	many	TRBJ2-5	TGCGCCAGCAGCCTCAATCCGGAGCTCTCCGGGGAGACCCAGTACTTC	CASSLNPELSGETQYF
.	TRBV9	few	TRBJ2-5	TGTGCCAGCAGCGTAGATCAGGGGGGATTCCAAGAGACCCAGTACTTC	CASSVDQGGFQETQYF
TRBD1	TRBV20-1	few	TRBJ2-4	TGCAGTGCTAGAGATCCATTAAAAGGACAGGGAAACATTCAGTACTTC	CSARDPLKGQGNIQYF
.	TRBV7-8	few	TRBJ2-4	TGTGCCAGCAGCTTATATACCGGAGTTGGAGACGGGCCAAAAGGCATTCAGTACTTC	CASSLYTGVGDGPKGIQYF
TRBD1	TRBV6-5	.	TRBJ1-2	TGTGCCAGCAGTTCTGACAGGGAGTGGTATGGCTACACCTTC	CASSSDREWYGYTF
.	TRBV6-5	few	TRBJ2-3	TGTGCCAGCAGTCCGACAATAATGCGGGATACGCAGTATTTT	CASSPTIMRDTQYF
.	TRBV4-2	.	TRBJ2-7	TGTGCCAGCAGCCAAGGACTCCAGGGCTACGAGCAGTACTTC	CASSQGLQGYEQYF
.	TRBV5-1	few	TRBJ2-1	TGCGCCAGCAGCTTGTACAGGCCCACTGATGAGCAGTTCTTC	CASSLYRPTDEQFF
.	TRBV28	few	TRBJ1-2	TGTGCCAGCAGTCCCAGGGCAAGCTATGGCTACACCTTC	CASSPRASYGYTF
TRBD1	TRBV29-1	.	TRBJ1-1	TGCAGCTCCCGCCTCGCAGGGGGAGGCAGGGCTTTCTTT	CSSRLAGGGRAFF
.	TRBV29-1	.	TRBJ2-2	TGCAGCGTTGGATGGGTTACCGGGGAGCTGTTTTTT	CSVGWVTGELFF
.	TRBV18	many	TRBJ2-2	TGTGCCAGCTCACCAGGATCGGCCGGGGAGCTGTTTTTT	CASSPGSAGELFF
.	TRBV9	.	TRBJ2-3	TGTGCCAGCAGGGGGGAGGGCACAGATACGCAGTATTTT	CASRGEGTDTQYF
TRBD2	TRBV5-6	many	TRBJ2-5	TGTGCCAGCAGCTTTATAGCGGGGGGGCCTGAGACCCAGTACTTC	CASSFIAGGPETQYF
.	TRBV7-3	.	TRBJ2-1	TGTGCCAGCAGCGTTCTGGCAGGCGGGTCCTACAATGAGCAGTTCTTC	CASSVLAGGSYNEQFF
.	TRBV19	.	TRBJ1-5	TGTGCCAGTAGTTGGGGGACGAATAGCAATCAGCCCCAGCATTTT	CASSWGTNSNQPQHF
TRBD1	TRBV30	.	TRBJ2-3	TGTGCCGGACGGACAGGGCTTAGCACAGATACGCAGTATTTT	CAGRTGLSTDTQYF
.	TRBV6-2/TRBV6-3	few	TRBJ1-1	TGTGCCAGCAGTACCCCGAGGCCAGGGTACGCTTTCTTT	CASSTPRPGYAFF
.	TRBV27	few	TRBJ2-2	TGTGCCAGCAGTTTCAGCGTGCAGGGTGGTCCCGGGGAGCTGTTTTTT	CASSFSVQGGPGELFF
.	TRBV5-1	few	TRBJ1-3	TGCGCCAGCAGCTTGGCCGCCTTCACTGGAAACACCATATATTTT	CASSLAAFTGNTIYF
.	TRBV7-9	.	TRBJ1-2	TGTGCCAGCAGCTTAGTCCAGGAATACTATGGCTACACCTTC	CASSLVQEYYGYTF
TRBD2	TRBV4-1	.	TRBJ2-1	TGCGCCAGCAGCCAAGTAGGCGCTAGCGGGGGGGAAACCTCCTCCTACAATGAGCAGTTCTTC	CASSQVGASGGETSSYNEQFF
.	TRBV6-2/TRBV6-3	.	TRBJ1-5	TGTGCCACCCGAGCCCCGGGCCTTCAGCCCCAGCATTTT	CATRAPGLQPQHF
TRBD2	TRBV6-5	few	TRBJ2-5	TGTGCCAGCAGTTACCCGACTAGCGGGGGTCAAGAGACCCAGTACTTC	CASSYPTSGGQETQYF
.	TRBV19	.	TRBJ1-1	TGTGCCAGCGGATCGACTAGGACGGACTTTGAAGCTTTCTTT	CASGSTRTDFEAFF
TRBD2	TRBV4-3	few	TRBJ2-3	TGCGCCAGCAGCCAAGAAGGATCGGGGGGGCAGGGTACGCAGTATTTT	CASSQEGSGGQGTQYF
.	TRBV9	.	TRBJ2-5	TGTGCCAGCAGCATGGGAGCGGAAGAGACCCAGTACTTC	CASSMGAEETQYF